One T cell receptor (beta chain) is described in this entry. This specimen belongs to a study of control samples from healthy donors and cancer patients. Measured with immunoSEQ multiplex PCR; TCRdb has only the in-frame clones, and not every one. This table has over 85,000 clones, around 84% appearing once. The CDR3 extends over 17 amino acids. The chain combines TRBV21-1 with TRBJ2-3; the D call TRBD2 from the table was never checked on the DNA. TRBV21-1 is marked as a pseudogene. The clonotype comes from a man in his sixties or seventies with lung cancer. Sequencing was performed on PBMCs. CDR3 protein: CASSTVGLATPTDTQYF. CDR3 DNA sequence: TGTGCCAGCAGCACCGTGGGACTAGCGACACCCACAGATACGCAGTATTTT.